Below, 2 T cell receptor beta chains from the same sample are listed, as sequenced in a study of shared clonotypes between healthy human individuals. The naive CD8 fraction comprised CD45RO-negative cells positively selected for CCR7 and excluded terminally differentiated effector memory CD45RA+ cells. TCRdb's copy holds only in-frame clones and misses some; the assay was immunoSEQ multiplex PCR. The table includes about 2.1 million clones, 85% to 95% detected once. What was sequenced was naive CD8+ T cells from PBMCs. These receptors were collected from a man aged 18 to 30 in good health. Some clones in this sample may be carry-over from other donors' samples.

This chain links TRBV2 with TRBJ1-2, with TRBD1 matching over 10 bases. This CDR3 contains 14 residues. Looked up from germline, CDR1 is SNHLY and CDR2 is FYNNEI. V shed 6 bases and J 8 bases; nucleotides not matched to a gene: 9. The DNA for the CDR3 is TGTGCCAGCAGCCACCGGGACAGGGGACTCGGCTACACCTTC. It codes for CASSHRDRGLGYTF.

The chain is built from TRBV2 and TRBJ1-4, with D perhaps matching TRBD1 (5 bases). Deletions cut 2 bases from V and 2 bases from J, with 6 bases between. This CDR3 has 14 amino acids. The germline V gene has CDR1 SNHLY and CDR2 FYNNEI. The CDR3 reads CASSERDTNEKLFF. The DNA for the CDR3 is TGTGCCAGCAGTGAACGGGACACTAATGAAAAACTGTTTTTT.